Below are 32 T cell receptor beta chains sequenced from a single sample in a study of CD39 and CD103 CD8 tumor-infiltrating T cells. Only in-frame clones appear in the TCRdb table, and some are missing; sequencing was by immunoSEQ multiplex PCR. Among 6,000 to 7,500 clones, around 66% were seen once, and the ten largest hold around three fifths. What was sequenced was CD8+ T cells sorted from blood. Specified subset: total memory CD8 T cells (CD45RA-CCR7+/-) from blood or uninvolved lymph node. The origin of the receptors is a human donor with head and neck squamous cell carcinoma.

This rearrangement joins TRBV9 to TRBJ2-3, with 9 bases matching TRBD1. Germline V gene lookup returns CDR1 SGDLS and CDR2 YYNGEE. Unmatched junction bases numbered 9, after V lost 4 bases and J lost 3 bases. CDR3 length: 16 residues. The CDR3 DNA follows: TGTGCCAGCAGCTCCCCCCGGGACAGGGTGACAGATACGCAGTATTTT. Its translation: CASSSPRDRVTDTQYF.

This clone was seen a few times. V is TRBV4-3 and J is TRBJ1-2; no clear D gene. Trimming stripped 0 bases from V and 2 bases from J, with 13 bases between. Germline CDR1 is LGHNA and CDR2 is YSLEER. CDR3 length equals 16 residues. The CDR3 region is CASSQDLTATNYGYTF. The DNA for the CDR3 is TGCGCCAGCAGCCAAGATCTAACAGCCACCAACTATGGCTACACCTTC.

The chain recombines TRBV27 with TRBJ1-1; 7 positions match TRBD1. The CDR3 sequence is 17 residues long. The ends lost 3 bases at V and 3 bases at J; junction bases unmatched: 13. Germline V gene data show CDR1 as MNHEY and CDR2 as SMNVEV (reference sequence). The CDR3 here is CASSFGPGGGLDTEAFF. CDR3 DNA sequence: TGTGCCAGCAGTTTTGGGCCAGGGGGAGGATTGGACACTGAAGCTTTCTTT.

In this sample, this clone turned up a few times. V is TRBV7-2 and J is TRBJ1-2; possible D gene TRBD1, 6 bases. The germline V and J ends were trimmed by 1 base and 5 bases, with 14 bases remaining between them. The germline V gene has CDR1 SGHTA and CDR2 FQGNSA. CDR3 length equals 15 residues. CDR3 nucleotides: TGTGCCAGCAGCTTAGTGCCCCCAGGGGTGTATGGCTACACCTTC. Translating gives CASSLVPPGVYGYTF.

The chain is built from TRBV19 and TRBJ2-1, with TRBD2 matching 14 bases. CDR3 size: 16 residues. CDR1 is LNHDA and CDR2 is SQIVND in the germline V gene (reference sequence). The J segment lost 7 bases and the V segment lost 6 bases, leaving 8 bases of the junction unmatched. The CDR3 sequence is CASSPTSGRVVNEQFF. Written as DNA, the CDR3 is TGTGCCAGTAGCCCGACTAGCGGGAGGGTTGTAAATGAGCAGTTCTTC.

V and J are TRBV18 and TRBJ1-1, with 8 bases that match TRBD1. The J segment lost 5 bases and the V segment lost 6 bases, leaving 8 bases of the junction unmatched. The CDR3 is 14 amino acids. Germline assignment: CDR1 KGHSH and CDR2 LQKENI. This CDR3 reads CASSPGGAGTEAFF. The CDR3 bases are TGTGCCAGCTCTCCAGGGGGCGCAGGGACTGAAGCTTTCTTT.

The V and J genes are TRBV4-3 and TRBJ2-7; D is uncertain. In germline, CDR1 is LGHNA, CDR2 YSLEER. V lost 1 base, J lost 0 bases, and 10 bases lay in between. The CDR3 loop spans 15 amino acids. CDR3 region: CASSQGSTSSYEQYF. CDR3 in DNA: TGCGCCAGCAGCCAAGGTTCAACAAGCTCCTACGAGCAGTACTTC.

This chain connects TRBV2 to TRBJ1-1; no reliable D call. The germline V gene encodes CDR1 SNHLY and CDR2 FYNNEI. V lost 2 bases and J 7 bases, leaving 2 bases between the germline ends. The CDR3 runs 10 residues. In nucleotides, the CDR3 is TGTGCCAGCAGTGAACGTGAAGCTTTCTTT. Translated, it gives CASSEREAFF. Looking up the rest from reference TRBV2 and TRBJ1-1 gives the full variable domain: EPEVTQTPSHQVTQMGQEVILRCVPISNHLYFYWYRQILGQKVEFLVSFYNNEISEKSEIFDDQFSVERPDGSNFTLKIRSTKLEDSAMYFCASSEREAFFGQGTRLTVV.

CDR3 DNA: TGTGCCAGCAGTTTAGACAGGGGAAACTACGAGCAGTACTTC. Its translation is CASSLDRGNYEQYF. The chain has TRBV28 and TRBJ2-5, with 8 positions matching TRBD1. The better agreement between TRBJ2-7 and the DNA end casts doubt on the J call. CDR1 and CDR2 from the germline V gene are MDHEN and SYDVKM. The CDR3 is 14 amino acids.

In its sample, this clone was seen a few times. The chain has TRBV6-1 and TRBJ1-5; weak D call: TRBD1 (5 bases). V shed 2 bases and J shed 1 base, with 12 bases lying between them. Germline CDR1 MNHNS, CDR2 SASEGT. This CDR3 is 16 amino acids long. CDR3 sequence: CASSELAGNSNQPQHF. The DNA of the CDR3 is TGTGCCAGCAGTGAACTGGCAGGGAACAGCAATCAGCCCCAGCATTTT.

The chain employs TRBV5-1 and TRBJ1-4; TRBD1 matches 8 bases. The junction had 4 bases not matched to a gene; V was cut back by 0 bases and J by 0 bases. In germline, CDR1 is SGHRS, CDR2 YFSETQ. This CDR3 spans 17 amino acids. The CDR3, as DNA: TGCGCCAGCAGCTTGGGACAGGGGCCCGCAACTAATGAAAAACTGTTTTTT. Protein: CASSLGQGPATNEKLFF.

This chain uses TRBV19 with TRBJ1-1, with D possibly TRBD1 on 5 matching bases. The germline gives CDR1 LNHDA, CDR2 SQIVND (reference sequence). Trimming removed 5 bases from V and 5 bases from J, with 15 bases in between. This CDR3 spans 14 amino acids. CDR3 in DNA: TGTGCCAGTAGTTGGGGCCCCCCGGGGACTGAAGCTTTCTTT. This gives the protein CASSWGPPGTEAFF.

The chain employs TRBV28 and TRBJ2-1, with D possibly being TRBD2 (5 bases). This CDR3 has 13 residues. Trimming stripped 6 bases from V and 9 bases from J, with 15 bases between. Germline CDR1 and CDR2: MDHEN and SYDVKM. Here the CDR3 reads CASSPKRVGEQFF. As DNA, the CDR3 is TGTGCCAGCAGCCCAAAGAGGGTAGGTGAGCAGTTCTTC.

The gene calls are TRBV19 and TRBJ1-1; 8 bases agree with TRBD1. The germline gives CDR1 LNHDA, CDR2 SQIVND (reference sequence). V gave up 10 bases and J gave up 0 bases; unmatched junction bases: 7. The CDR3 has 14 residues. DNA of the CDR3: TGTGCCACCGGACAGGGATTCATGAACACTGAAGCTTTCTTT. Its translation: CATGQGFMNTEAFF.

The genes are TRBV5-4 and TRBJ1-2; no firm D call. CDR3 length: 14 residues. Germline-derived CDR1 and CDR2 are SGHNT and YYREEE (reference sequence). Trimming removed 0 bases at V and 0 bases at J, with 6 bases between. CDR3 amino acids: CASSLDFANYGYTF. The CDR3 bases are TGTGCCAGCAGCTTGGACTTCGCTAACTATGGCTACACCTTC.

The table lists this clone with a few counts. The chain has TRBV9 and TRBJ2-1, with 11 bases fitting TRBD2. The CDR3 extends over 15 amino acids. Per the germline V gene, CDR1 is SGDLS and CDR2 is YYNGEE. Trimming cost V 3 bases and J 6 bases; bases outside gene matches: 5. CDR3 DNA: TGTGCCAGCAGCGCCTTCGGGACTAGCGGCAATGAGCAGTTCTTC. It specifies CASSAFGTSGNEQFF. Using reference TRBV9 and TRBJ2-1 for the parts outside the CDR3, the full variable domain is DSGVTQTPKHLITATGQRVTLRCSPRSGDLSVYWYQQSLDQGLQFLIQYYNGEERAKGNILERFSAQQFPDLHSELNLSSLELGDSALYFCASSAFGTSGNEQFFGPGTRLTVL.

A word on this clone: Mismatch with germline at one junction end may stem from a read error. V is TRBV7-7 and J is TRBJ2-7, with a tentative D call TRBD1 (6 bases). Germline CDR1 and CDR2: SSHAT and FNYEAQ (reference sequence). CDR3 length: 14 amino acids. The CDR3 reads CASSPATGPYEQYF. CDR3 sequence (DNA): TGTGCTAGCAGCCCTGCGACAGGTCCCTACGAGCAGTACTTC.

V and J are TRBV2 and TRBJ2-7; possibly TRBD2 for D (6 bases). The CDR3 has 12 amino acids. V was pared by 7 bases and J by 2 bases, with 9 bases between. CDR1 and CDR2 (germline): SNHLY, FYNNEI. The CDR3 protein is CASMGLTYEQYF. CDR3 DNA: TGTGCCAGCATGGGACTCACCTACGAGCAGTACTTC.

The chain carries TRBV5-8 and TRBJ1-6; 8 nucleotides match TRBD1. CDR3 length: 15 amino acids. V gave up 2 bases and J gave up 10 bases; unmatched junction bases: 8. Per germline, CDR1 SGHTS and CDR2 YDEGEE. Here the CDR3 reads CASSFRGLFGSPLHF. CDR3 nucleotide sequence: TGTGCCAGCAGCTTCAGGGGGCTATTTGGCTCACCCCTCCACTTT. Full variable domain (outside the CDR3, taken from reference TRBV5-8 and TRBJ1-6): EAGVTQSPTHLIKTRGQQATLRCSPISGHTSVYWYQQALGLGLQFLLWYDEGEERNRGNFPPRFSGRQFPNYSSELNVNALELEDSALYLCASSFRGLFGSPLHFGNGTRLTVT.

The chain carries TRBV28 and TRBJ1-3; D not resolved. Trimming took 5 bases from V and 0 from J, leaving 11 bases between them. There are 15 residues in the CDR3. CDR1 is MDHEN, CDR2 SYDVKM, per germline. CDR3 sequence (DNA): TGTGCCAGCAGTCCAGGACGGTCCTCTGGAAACACCATATATTTT. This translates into CASSPGRSSGNTIYF.

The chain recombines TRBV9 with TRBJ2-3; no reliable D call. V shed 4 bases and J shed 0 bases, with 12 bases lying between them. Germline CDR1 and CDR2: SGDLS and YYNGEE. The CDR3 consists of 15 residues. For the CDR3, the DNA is TGTGCCAGCAGCCTCCTAGTAGGGAGCACAGATACGCAGTATTTT. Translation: CASSLLVGSTDTQYF. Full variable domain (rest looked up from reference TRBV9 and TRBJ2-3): DSGVTQTPKHLITATGQRVTLRCSPRSGDLSVYWYQQSLDQGLQFLIQYYNGEERAKGNILERFSAQQFPDLHSELNLSSLELGDSALYFCASSLLVGSTDTQYFGPGTRLTVL.

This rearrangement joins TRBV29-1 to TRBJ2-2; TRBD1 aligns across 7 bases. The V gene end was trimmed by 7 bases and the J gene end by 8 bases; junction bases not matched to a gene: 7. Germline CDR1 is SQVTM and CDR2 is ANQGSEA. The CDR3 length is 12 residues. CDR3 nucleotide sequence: TGCAGCGGGCTAGGGGGCGCGGGGGAGCTGTTTTTT. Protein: CSGLGGAGELFF.

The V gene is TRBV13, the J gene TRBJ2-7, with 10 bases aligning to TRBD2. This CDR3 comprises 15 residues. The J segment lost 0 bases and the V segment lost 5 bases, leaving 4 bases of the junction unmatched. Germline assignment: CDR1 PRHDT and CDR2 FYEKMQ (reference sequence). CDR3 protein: CASSPRLAGSYEQYF. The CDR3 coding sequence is TGTGCCAGCAGCCCACGACTAGCGGGCTCCTACGAGCAGTACTTC.

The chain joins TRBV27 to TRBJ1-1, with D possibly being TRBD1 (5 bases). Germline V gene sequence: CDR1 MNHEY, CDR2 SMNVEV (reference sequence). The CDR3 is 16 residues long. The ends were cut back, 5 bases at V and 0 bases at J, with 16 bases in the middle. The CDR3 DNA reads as TGTGCCAGCAGTCTCTCCGGGGGTTGGATGAACACTGAAGCTTTCTTT. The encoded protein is CASSLSGGWMNTEAFF.

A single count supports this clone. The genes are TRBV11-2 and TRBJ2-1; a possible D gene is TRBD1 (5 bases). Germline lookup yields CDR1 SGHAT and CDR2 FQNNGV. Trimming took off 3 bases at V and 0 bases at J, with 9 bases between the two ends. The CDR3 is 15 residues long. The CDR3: CASSFRALSYNEQFF. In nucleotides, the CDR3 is TGTGCCAGCAGCTTCAGGGCGCTCTCCTACAATGAGCAGTTCTTC.

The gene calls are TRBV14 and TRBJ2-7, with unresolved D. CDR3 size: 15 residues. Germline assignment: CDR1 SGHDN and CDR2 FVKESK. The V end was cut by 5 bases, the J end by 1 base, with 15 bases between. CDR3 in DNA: TGTGCCAGCAGCTCAAGGGTTGAGAGTTCCTACGAGCAGTACTTC. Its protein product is CASSSRVESSYEQYF.

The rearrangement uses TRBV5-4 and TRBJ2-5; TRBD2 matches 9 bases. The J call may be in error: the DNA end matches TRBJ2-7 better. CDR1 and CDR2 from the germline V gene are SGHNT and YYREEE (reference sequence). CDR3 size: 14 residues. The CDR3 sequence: CASSFRGGAGEQYF. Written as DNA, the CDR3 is TGTGCCAGCAGCTTTCGCGGGGGGGCGGGCGAGCAGTACTTC.

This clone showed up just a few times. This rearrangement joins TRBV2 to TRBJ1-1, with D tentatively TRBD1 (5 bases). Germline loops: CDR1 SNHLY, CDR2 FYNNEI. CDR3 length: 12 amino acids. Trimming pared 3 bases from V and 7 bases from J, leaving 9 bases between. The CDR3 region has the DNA TGTGCCAGCAGTGAGGGGCTAATTGAAGCTTTCTTT. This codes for CASSEGLIEAFF.

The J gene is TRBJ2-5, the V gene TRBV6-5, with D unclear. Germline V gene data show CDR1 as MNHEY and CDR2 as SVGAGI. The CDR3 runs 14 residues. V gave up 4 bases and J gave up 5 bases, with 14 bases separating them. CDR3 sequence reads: CASSWVSSDETQYF. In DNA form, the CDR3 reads TGTGCCAGCAGTTGGGTGTCGAGCGACGAGACCCAGTACTTC.

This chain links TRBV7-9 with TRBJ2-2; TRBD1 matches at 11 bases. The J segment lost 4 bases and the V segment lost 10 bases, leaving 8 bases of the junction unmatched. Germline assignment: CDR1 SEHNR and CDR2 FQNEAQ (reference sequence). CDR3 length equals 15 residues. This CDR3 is CAMLPGTGGTGELFF. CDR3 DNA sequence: TGTGCCATGTTACCCGGGACAGGGGGCACCGGGGAGCTGTTTTTT.

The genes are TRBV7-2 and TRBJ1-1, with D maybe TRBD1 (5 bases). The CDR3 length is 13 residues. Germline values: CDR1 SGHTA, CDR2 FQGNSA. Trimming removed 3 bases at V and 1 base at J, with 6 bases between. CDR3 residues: CASSFGGNTEAFF. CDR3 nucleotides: TGTGCCAGCAGCTTCGGGGGGAACACTGAAGCTTTCTTT.

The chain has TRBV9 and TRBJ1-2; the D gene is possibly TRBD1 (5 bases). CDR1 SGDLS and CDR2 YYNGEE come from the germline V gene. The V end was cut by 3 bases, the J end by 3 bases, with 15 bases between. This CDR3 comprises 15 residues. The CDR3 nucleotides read TGTGCCAGCAGCGGACAGTTTAAAGGGGACTATGGCTACACCTTC. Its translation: CASSGQFKGDYGYTF.